The 16 T cell receptor beta chains given below trace back to one sample, sequenced in a study of cytomegalovirus exposure and HLA in healthy donors. The PCR had 60 Vbeta and 13 Jbeta primers. Profiled with immunoSEQ multiplex PCR; TCRdb holds only in-frame clones, not every one. The data contain under 150,000 clones, roughly 70% of them singletons. Sequenced: PBMCs. These receptors originate from a woman aged 40-49 years in good health and CMV-seronegative.

The genes are TRBV19 and TRBJ2-1, with 11 bases fitting TRBD1. The CDR3 is 15 amino acids. Germline loops: CDR1 LNHDA, CDR2 SQIVND (reference sequence). Losses at the gene ends were 5 bases for V and 3 bases for J; bases not matched to a gene: 3. The CDR3 loop is CASSPDRGHYNEQFF. The CDR3, as DNA: TGTGCCAGTAGTCCGGACAGGGGGCACTACAATGAGCAGTTCTTC.

The chain is built from TRBV28 and TRBJ1-4; D uncertain. The CDR3 consists of 15 residues. The germline V gene encodes CDR1 MDHEN and CDR2 SYDVKM. Trimming left V 3 bases short and J 0 bases short, with 8 bases between. CDR3 in DNA: TGTGCCAGCAGTTTGGAGATTGCAACTAATGAAAAACTGTTTTTT. Residues: CASSLEIATNEKLFF. Filled out from reference TRBV28 and TRBJ1-4, the complete variable domain reads DVKVTQSSRYLVKRTGEKVFLECVQDMDHENMFWYRQDPGLGLRLIYFSYDVKMKEKGDIPEGYSVSREKKERFSLILESASTNQTSMYLCASSLEIATNEKLFFGSGTQLSVL.

V is TRBV6-5 and J is TRBJ2-7, with a weak D call TRBD1 (6 bases). Germline V gene sequence: CDR1 MNHEY, CDR2 SVGAGI. The CDR3 has 13 residues. The ends were cut back, 2 bases at V and 5 bases at J, with 10 bases in the middle. Written as DNA, the CDR3 is TGTGCCAGCAGTTACGATACAGGGAACGAGCAGTACTTC. Amino acids: CASSYDTGNEQYF.

The CDR3: CASSAGGIHTDTQYF. CDR3 coding DNA: TGCGCCAGCAGCGCAGGGGGTATTCACACAGATACGCAGTATTTT. The chain links TRBV5-1 to TRBJ2-3, with TRBD1 matching over 7 bases. The CDR3 loop spans 15 amino acids. J was trimmed by 2 bases and V by 4 bases; bases with no gene match: 7. Germline loops: CDR1 SGHRS, CDR2 YFSETQ.

The CDR3, as DNA: TGTGCCAGCAGCCCATCCCCCGGACAGCCCCCTAACTATGGCTACACCTTC. It translates to CASSPSPGQPPNYGYTF. This chain uses TRBV28 with TRBJ1-2; tentative D call: TRBD1 (6 bases). The germline CDR1 and CDR2 sequences are MDHEN and SYDVKM. The CDR3 covers 17 residues. V lost 6 bases and J lost 0, with 20 bases in between.

The CDR3 region has the DNA TGTGCCAGCAGCTTGCCGGCCGGGGGGGCCGGGAATGAGCAGTTCTTC. It specifies CASSLPAGGAGNEQFF. This chain uses TRBV5-5 with TRBJ2-1; 8 nucleotides agree with TRBD2. After removal of 1 base from V and 7 bases from J, the junction contained 10 bases not matched to a gene. The CDR3 has 16 amino acids. CDR1 is SGHKS and CDR2 is YYEKEE in the germline V gene (reference sequence). The full variable domain, in which reference TRBV5-5 and TRBJ2-1 provide the parts outside the CDR3, is DAGVTQSPTHLIKTRGQQVTLRCSPISGHKSVSWYQQVLGQGPQFIFQYYEKEERGRGNFPDRFSARQFPNYSSELNVNALLLGDSALYLCASSLPAGGAGNEQFFGPGTRLTVL.

The rearrangement joins TRBV6-4 to TRBJ1-1; TRBD1 agrees at 10 bases. Germline loops: CDR1 MRHNA, CDR2 SNTAGT. After removal of 11 bases from V and 0 bases from J, the junction contained 18 bases not matched to a gene. The CDR3 covers 18 residues. The CDR3 DNA reads as TGTGCCGTATGGGGATTCGACAGGGGGCCTAGGGTGAACACTGAAGCTTTCTTT. Protein: CAVWGFDRGPRVNTEAFF.

The chain combines TRBV7-2 with TRBJ2-2, with a tentative D call TRBD2 (5 bases). Germline V gene lookup returns CDR1 SGHTA and CDR2 FQGNSA. The CDR3 runs 12 residues. Trimming stripped 6 bases from V and 4 bases from J, with 6 bases between. The chain's CDR3 is CASSRGTGELFF. CDR3 bases: TGTGCCAGCAGTCGGGGCACCGGGGAGCTGTTTTTT.

The chain is built from TRBV2 and TRBJ1-4; D is possibly TRBD1 (6 bases). V was trimmed by 7 bases and J by 7 bases, leaving 13 bases between them. CDR1 is SNHLY, CDR2 FYNNEI, per germline. The CDR3 consists of 13 residues. Here the CDR3 DNA reads TGTGCCAGCACAGGGGTTTTGGGTGAAAAACTGTTTTTT. This translates into CASTGVLGEKLFF.

The chain carries TRBV5-1 and TRBJ2-1, with D unclear. The V end lost 0 bases, the J end lost 4 bases, and 5 bases lay between the germline ends. The CDR3 totals 13 residues. Per germline, CDR1 SGHRS and CDR2 YFSETQ. In DNA, the CDR3 is TGCGCCAGCAGCTTGGATCCTTACAATGAGCAGTTCTTC. As protein: CASSLDPYNEQFF. Supplemented by reference TRBV5-1 and TRBJ2-1, the full variable domain reads KAGVTQTPRYLIKTRGQQVTLSCSPISGHRSVSWYQQTPGQGLQFLFEYFSETQRNKGNFPGRFSGRQFSNSRSEMNVSTLELGDSALYLCASSLDPYNEQFFGPGTRLTVL.

V and J are TRBV12-5 and TRBJ2-3; TRBD2 aligns across 7 bases. The V and J ends lost 8 bases and 6 bases, in that order; junction bases with no gene match: 8. The CDR3 is 13 amino acids. Germline V gene data show CDR1 as LGHNT and CDR2 as FRNRAP. The CDR3 region is CASLSSGGDTQYF. DNA of the CDR3: TGTGCTAGTTTATCCTCCGGGGGGGATACGCAGTATTTT.

V usage is TRBV5-1 and J usage is TRBJ1-4, with 10 bases aligning to TRBD1. The junction had 8 bases not matched to a gene; V was cut back by 7 bases and J by 5 bases. This CDR3 contains 15 residues. Looked up from germline, CDR1 is SGHRS and CDR2 is YFSETQ. The CDR3 spells CASATGGAPNEKLFF. The CDR3 DNA reads as TGCGCCAGCGCGACAGGGGGCGCGCCGAATGAAAAACTGTTTTTT.

This chain links TRBV4-2 with TRBJ2-1; weak D call: TRBD1 (6 bases). Deletions cut 0 bases from V and 3 bases from J, with 15 bases between. This CDR3 has 17 residues. CDR1 is LGHNA and CDR2 is YNFKEQ in the germline V gene. CDR3 in DNA: TGTGCCAGCAGCCAAGATGTGGGGGCCTCCTTCTACAATGAGCAGTTCTTC. Its protein is CASSQDVGASFYNEQFF.

The chain is built from TRBV4-1 and TRBJ1-6, with 9 bases lining up with TRBD1. Per germline, CDR1 MGHRA and CDR2 YSYEKL. The V and J ends lost 3 bases and 7 bases, in that order; junction bases with no gene match: 4. CDR3 size: 15 residues. CDR3 in amino acids: CASSQAGTGNSPLHF. CDR3 in DNA: TGCGCCAGCAGCCAGGCCGGGACAGGGAATTCACCCCTCCACTTT.

V gene TRBV6-5 combines with J gene TRBJ2-3; TRBD2 aligns across 8 bases. The junction had 3 bases not matched to a gene; V was cut back by 6 bases and J by 1 base. CDR3 length: 14 amino acids. In germline, CDR1 is MNHEY, CDR2 SVGAGI. The CDR3 DNA sequence: TGTGCCAGCAGATTGACTAGCGGCACAGATACGCAGTATTTT. Residues: CASRLTSGTDTQYF.

Details on this clone: The junction differs from germline at one of its ends, possibly a read error. The chain uses TRBV7-9 and TRBJ1-2, with 7 nucleotides matching TRBD1. CDR3 length: 16 amino acids. Germline V gene data show CDR1 as SEHNR and CDR2 as FQNEAQ (reference sequence). CDR3 sequence: CSSSLTSGWAGGGYTF. DNA for the CDR3: TGTTCCAGCAGCTTGACAAGCGGTTGGGCAGGGGGAGGCTACACCTTC.